This TCR beta chain was retrieved from a study of blood T cell repertoires in COVID-19. Study overall: Sites in the United States, Italy and Spain provided acute and convalescent COVID-19 samples. T cells, B-cell-depleted T cells, or PBMCs provided the cDNA or gDNA that served as material.

As processed by the authors: It was from reference gene primer amplification that nucleated cell counts were estimated. Clones were sequenced by immunoSEQ multiplex PCR, and TCRdb holds only the in-frame ones, with some missing. V and J calls and clone size are as listed in that table; D and trimming were resolved from the DNA. This sample yields under 140,000 clones, of which around 74% are seen a single time; approximately 8% belongs to the top ten. J was trimmed by 2 bases and V by 1 base; bases with no gene match: 5. The CDR3 sequence is 16 residues long. Germline V gene sequence: CDR1 MNHNS, CDR2 SASEGT.

The sequence was collected from a woman between 55 and 75 years old with acute or convalescent COVID-19. V usage is TRBV6-1 and J usage is TRBJ1-5; 7 bases are a match to TRBD1. Material for sequencing was peripheral blood. CDR3 amino acids: CASSEVTGEGNQPQHF. CDR3 DNA sequence: TGTGCCAGCAGTGAAGTAACAGGGGAGGGCAATCAGCCCCAGCATTTT.